The 17 T cell receptor beta chains below come from one sample, sequenced in a study of PD-L1 blockade in urothelial cancer. Profiled with immunoSEQ multiplex PCR; TCRdb holds only in-frame clones, not every one. The data hold roughly 100,000 clones, with roughly 80% observed a single time. The time point denotes: peripheral blood 6 weeks after treatment start. The source material was PBMCs, sampled around atezolizumab (anti-PD-L1) treatment. The receptors were gathered from a man between 65 and 80 years old with urothelial cancer.

This clone was seen only once. A read error may account for a junction end that differs from germline. The chain recombines TRBV7-7 with TRBJ2-1, with D possibly TRBD2 on 6 matching bases. The CDR3 spans 13 residues. In germline, CDR1 is SSHAT, CDR2 FNYEAQ (reference sequence). For the CDR3, the DNA is TGTGCTAGCAGCCTCGGGACTCTTAATGAGCAGTTCTTC. Translated: CASSLGTLNEQFF.

This chain uses TRBV7-3 with TRBJ2-7; possible D gene TRBD1, 5 bases. V lost 0 bases to trimming and J lost 3 bases, with 9 bases between them. CDR1 SGHTA and CDR2 FQGTGA come from the germline V gene. The CDR3 is 14 amino acids. CDR3 protein: CASSLTTDNYEQYF. As DNA, the CDR3 is TGTGCCAGCAGCTTAACGACGGACAACTACGAGCAGTACTTC.

The chain is built from TRBV5-1 and TRBJ2-3; the D gene is possibly TRBD1 (6 bases). CDR1 is SGHRS and CDR2 is YFSETQ in the germline V gene. CDR3 size: 17 residues. Trimming removed 4 bases from V and 4 bases from J, with 22 bases in between. CDR3 sequence (DNA): TGCGCCAGCAGCCCTCCTACAGGGAAAGGGCCTGCAGATACGCAGTATTTT. Translation: CASSPPTGKGPADTQYF.

The V and J genes are TRBV7-2 and TRBJ2-2, with a weak D call TRBD1 (6 bases). The CDR3 loop spans 15 amino acids. V shed 1 base and J shed 4 bases, with 10 bases lying between them. Per germline, CDR1 SGHTA and CDR2 FQGNSA. CDR3 amino acids: CASSLVQGATGELFF. The CDR3 DNA reads as TGTGCCAGCAGCTTAGTACAGGGAGCCACCGGGGAGCTGTTTTTT.

The CDR3 coding sequence is TGTGCCAGCAGCTTGGGCCTAGCGGGGGACACCGGGGAGCTGTTTTTT. Translation: CASSLGLAGDTGELFF. The J gene is TRBJ2-2, the V gene TRBV5-4; 10 bases align to TRBD2. V trimming: 0 bases; J trimming: 3 bases; junction bases outside the gene matches: 2. This CDR3 contains 16 residues. CDR1 SGHNT and CDR2 YYREEE come from the germline V gene (reference sequence).

This clone came up a few times. Here the CDR3 reads CASSQGAFGNTIYF. The DNA of the CDR3 is TGTGCCAGCTCTCAGGGTGCTTTTGGAAACACCATATATTTT. The chain links TRBV7-6 to TRBJ1-3, with a possible D match to TRBD1 (5 bases). V was pared by 8 bases and J by 3 bases, with 14 bases between. The length of the CDR3 is 14 residues. Germline assignment: CDR1 SGHVS and CDR2 FNYEAQ.

V usage is TRBV18 and J usage is TRBJ2-7; TRBD1 might be the D (5 bases). V dropped 0 bases and J dropped 6 bases, with 6 bases sitting between them. This CDR3 comprises 12 residues. Germline CDR1 and CDR2: KGHSH and LQKENI. The CDR3 is CASSPPGREQYF. CDR3 nucleotide sequence: TGTGCCAGCTCACCACCGGGGCGCGAGCAGTACTTC.

Here the CDR3 DNA reads TGCGCCAGCATCAGACAGGGTGACACCGGGGAGCTGTTTTTT. Protein: CASIRQGDTGELFF. This rearrangement joins TRBV10-2 to TRBJ2-2, with 7 bases identical to TRBD1. The CDR3 spans 14 residues. V lost 7 bases, J lost 3 bases, and 5 bases stayed unmatched. Germline assignment: CDR1 WSHSY and CDR2 SAAADI.

The CDR3 protein is CASMAGRDYNEQFF. CDR3 nucleotide sequence: TGTGCCAGCATGGCGGGAAGAGACTACAATGAGCAGTTCTTC. This chain joins TRBV27 and TRBJ2-1, with TRBD2 as a possible D gene (6 bases). Germline V gene lookup returns CDR1 MNHEY and CDR2 SMNVEV (reference sequence). The CDR3 is 14 residues long. V lost 7 bases, J lost 3 bases, and 13 bases lay in between.

This clone has more than one count but fewer than ten. The rearrangement links TRBV19 to TRBJ2-7; 7 nucleotides line up with TRBD1. The CDR3 loop spans 13 amino acids. Germline CDR1 is LNHDA and CDR2 is SQIVND (reference sequence). V lost 3 bases, J lost 6 bases, and 5 bases stayed unmatched. The CDR3 DNA sequence: TGTGCCAGTAGTATGAGGGGGCTGGGCGAGCAGTACTTC. Amino acid sequence: CASSMRGLGEQYF.

The chain joins TRBV7-9 to TRBJ2-7; no clear D gene. The V and J ends lost 6 bases and 3 bases respectively, with 6 bases between them. CDR1 is SEHNR and CDR2 is FQNEAQ in the germline V gene (reference sequence). The CDR3 length is 11 residues. The CDR3 loop is CASRTGYEQYF. The CDR3 DNA is TGTGCCAGCAGAACGGGCTACGAGCAGTACTTC.

The CDR3: CASSPSIEQFF. The CDR3 DNA is TGTGCCAGCTCCCCGAGCATAGAGCAGTTCTTC. The V gene is TRBV7-9, the J gene TRBJ2-1; D is uncertain. V lost 8 bases and J 10 bases, leaving 12 bases between the germline ends. The germline V gene has CDR1 SEHNR and CDR2 FQNEAQ (reference sequence). The CDR3 extends over 11 amino acids.

The rearrangement joins TRBV5-1 to TRBJ2-3; the match to TRBD2 covers 11 bases. The CDR3 runs to 16 residues. With V trimmed by 5 bases and J by 0 bases, 5 bases remained unmatched. The germline CDR1 and CDR2 sequences are SGHRS and YFSETQ. The CDR3 nucleotides are TGCGCCAGCAGTCTAGCGGGGGGCCTGAGCACAGATACGCAGTATTTT. Translation gives CASSLAGGLSTDTQYF.

This clone was seen once. This chain links TRBV7-8 with TRBJ1-1; D is unresolved. This CDR3 region has 13 residues. The V end was cut by 5 bases, the J end by 1 base, with 8 bases between. Germline V gene lookup returns CDR1 SGHVS and CDR2 FQNEAQ. The CDR3 spells CASSVTGNTEAFF. The CDR3 DNA is TGTGCCAGCAGCGTAACGGGGAACACTGAAGCTTTCTTT.

The rearrangement links TRBV7-9 to TRBJ2-3, with a weak D call TRBD2 (6 bases). Looked up from germline, CDR1 is SEHNR and CDR2 is FQNEAQ (reference sequence). V was clipped by 8 bases and J by 4 bases, with 22 bases between them. This CDR3 region has 16 residues. The CDR3 reads CASRTTLSHQADTQYF. The CDR3 DNA sequence: TGTGCCAGCCGGACTACCCTCTCTCACCAGGCAGATACGCAGTATTTT.

This clone was observed a few times. This chain links TRBV7-6 with TRBJ2-1, with 14 bases that match TRBD2. V was pared by 5 bases and J by 1 base, with 7 bases of the junction left unmatched. Germline assignment: CDR1 SGHVS and CDR2 FNYEAQ. This CDR3 has 18 residues. The CDR3 spells CASSKGLAGGLSYNEQFF. CDR3 coding DNA: TGTGCCAGCAGCAAAGGACTAGCGGGAGGCCTGTCCTACAATGAGCAGTTCTTC. Filled out from reference TRBV7-6 and TRBJ2-1, the complete variable domain reads GAGVSQSPRYKVTKRGQDVALRCDPISGHVSLYWYRQALGQGPEFLTYFNYEAQQDKSGLPNDRFSAERPEGSISTLTIQRTEQRDSAMYRCASSKGLAGGLSYNEQFFGPGTRLTVL.

This chain links TRBV6-1 with TRBJ2-7; no clear D. The CDR3 has 12 residues. Looked up from germline, CDR1 is MNHNS and CDR2 is SASEGT. The V and J ends lost 7 bases and 3 bases respectively, with 10 bases between them. For the CDR3, the DNA is TGTGCCAGCACTGACAAAAACTACGAGCAGTACTTC. Translated, it gives CASTDKNYEQYF.